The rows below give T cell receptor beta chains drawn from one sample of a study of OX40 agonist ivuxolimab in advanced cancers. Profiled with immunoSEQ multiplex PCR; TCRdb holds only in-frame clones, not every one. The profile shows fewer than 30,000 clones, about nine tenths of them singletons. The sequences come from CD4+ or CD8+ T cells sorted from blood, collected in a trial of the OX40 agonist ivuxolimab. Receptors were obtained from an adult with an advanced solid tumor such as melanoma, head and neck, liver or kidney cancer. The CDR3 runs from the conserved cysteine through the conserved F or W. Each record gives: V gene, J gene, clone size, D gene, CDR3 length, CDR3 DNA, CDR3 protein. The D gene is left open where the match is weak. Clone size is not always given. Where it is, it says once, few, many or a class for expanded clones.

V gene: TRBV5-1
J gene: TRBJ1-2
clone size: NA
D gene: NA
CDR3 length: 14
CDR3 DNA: TGCGCCAGCAGCGTGGGGGGGCGAGCCTATGGCTACACCTTC
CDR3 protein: CASSVGGRAYGYTF

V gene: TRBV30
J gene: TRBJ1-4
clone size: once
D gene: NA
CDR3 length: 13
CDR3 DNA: TGTGCCTGGAGTGTATGGGGGGCGGAAAAACTGTTTTTT
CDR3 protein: CAWSVWGAEKLFF

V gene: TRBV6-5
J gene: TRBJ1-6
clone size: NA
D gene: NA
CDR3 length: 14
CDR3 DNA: TGTGCCAGCCTACCACGGACACCTCATTCACCCCTCCACTTT
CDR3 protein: CASLPRTPHSPLHF

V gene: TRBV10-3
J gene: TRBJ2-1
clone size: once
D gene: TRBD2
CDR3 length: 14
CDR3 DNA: TGTGCCACCTCCCAGCGGGAGGGCCTCAATGAGCAGTTCTTC
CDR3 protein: CATSQREGLNEQFF

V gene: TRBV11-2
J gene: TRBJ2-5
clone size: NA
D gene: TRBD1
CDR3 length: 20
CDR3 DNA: TGTGCCAGCAGCTTAGATGTTTTAGTGCACAGGGGAGTCAGACAAGAGACCCAGTACTTC
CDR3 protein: CASSLDVLVHRGVRQETQYF

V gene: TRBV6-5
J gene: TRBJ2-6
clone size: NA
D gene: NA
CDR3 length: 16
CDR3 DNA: TGTGCCAGCAGTTACGAGCCACCTTCCGGGGCCAACGTCCTGACTTTC
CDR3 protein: CASSYEPPSGANVLTF

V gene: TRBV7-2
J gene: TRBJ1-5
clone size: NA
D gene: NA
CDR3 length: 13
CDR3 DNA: TGTGCCAGCAGCCCGGTGTTAAATCAGCCCCAGCATTTT
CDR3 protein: CASSPVLNQPQHF

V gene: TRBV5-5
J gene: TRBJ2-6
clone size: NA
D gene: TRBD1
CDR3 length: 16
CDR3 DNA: TGTGCCAGCACCACAGGGGGAAGCTCTGGGGCCAACGTCCTGACTTTC
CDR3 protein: CASTTGGSSGANVLTF

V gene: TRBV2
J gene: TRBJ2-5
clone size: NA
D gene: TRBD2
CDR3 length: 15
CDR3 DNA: TGTGCCAGCAGTGAGGTAGCGGGAGAGGTGGAGACCCAGTACTTC
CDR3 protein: CASSEVAGEVETQYF

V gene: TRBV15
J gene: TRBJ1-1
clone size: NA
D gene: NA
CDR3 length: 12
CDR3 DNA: TGTGCCACCAGCAGAGGGCGGCTTGAAGCTTTCTTT
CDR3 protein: CATSRGRLEAFF

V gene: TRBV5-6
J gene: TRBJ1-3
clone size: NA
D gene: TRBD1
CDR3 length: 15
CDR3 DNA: TGTGCCAGCAGCTCCTTAGACAGGGCTGGAAACACCATATATTTT
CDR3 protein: CASSSLDRAGNTIYF

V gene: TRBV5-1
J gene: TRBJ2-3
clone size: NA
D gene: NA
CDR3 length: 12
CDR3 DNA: TGCGCCAGCAGCTTACTACAGGATACGCAGTATTTT
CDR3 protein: CASSLLQDTQYF

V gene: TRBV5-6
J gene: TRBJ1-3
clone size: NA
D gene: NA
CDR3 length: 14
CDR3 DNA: TGTGCCAGCAGCTCTACAGGGTCTGGAAACACCATATATTTT
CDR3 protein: CASSSTGSGNTIYF

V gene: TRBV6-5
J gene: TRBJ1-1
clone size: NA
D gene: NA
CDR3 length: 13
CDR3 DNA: TGTGCCAGCAGTTACTTTGGGTACACTGAAGCTTTCTTT
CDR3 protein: CASSYFGYTEAFF

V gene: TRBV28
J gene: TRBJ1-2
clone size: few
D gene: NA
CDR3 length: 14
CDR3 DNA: TGTGCCAGCAGTTTATATGTTTCAAACTATGGCTACACCTTC
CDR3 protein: CASSLYVSNYGYTF

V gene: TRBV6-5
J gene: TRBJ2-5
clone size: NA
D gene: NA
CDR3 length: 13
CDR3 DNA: TGTGCCAGCTGCTCCTCCTATACGCAGACCCAGTACTTC
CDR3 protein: CASCSSYTQTQYF

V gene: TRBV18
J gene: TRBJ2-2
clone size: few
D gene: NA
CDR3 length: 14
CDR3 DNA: TGTGCCAGCTCTCTTAACAGGGAGGCCGGGGAGCTGTTTTTT
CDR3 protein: CASSLNREAGELFF

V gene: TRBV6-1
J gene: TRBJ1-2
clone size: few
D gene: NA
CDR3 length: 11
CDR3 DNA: TGTGCCAGTGTATTCAGCTATGGCTACACCTTC
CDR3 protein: CASVFSYGYTF

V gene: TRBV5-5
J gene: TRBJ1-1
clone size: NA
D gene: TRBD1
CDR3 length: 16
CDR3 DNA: TGTGCCAGCAGCTCGCGACAGGGGGCGGCGGACACTGAAGCTTTCTTT
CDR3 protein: CASSSRQGAADTEAFF

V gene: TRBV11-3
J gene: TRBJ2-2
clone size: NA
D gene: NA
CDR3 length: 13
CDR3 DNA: TGTGCCAGCAGCTTAGTTGGGACCTCGGAGCTGTTTTTT
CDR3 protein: CASSLVGTSELFF

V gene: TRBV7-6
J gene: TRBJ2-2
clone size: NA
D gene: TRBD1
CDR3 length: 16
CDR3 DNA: TGTGCCAGCAGCTTATTTGGGACAGCGAACACCGGGGAGCTGTTTTTT
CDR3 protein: CASSLFGTANTGELFF

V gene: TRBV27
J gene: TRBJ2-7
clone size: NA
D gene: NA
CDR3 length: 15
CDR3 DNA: TGTGCCAGCAGTGCACAGGGAAGGGAATCCTACGAGCAGTACTTC
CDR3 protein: CASSAQGRESYEQYF

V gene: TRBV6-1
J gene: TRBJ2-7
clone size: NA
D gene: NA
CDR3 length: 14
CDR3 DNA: TGTGCCAGCAGGCTAGACAGGCTCTCCTACGAGCAGTACTTC
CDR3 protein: CASRLDRLSYEQYF

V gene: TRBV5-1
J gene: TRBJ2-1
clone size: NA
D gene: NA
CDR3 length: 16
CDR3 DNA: TGCGCCAGCAGCTCTGAAGCGGGTGACTCCTACAATGAGCAGTTCTTC
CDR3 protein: CASSSEAGDSYNEQFF

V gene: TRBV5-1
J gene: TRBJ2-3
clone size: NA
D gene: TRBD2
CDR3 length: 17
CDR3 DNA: TGCGCCAGCAGCTTGGGGACTAGCGGGAGTGGCACAGATACGCAGTATTTT
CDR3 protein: CASSLGTSGSGTDTQYF

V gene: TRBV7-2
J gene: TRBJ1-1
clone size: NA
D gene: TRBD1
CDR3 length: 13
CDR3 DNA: TGTGCCAGCAGCTTAACAGGGGGCACTGAAGCTTTCTTT
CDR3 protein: CASSLTGGTEAFF

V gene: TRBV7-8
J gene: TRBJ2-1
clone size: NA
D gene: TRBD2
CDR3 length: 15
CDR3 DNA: TGTGCCAGCAGCTCGTTGACTAGCGGGGTGGGTGAGCAGTTCTTC
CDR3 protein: CASSSLTSGVGEQFF